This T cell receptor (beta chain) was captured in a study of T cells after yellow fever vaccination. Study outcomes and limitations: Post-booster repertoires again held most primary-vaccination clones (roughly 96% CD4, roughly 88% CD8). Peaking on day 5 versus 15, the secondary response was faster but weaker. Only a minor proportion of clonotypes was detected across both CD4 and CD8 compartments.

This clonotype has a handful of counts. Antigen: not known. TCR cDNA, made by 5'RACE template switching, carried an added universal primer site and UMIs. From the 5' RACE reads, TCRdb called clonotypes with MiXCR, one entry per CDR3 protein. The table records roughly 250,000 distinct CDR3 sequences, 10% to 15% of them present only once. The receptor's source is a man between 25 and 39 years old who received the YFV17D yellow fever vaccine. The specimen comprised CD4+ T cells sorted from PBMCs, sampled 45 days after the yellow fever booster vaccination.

CDR3 loop: CASSIGTRHDTQYF. The CDR3 DNA reads TGTGCCAGCAGCATCGGGACTAGGCACGATACGCAGTATTTT. The chain combines TRBV7-2 with TRBJ2-3; 8 positions match TRBD2. CDR1 is SGHTA and CDR2 is FQGNSA in the germline V gene. V lost 5 bases, J lost 6 bases, and 7 bases stayed unmatched. The CDR3 is made up of 14 amino acids.